The clone carrying this T cell receptor (beta chain) was recorded once. Antigen specificity is unknown. This specimen belongs to a study of T cell responses to AZD1222 COVID-19 vaccine. Study outcomes and limitations: Among the donors, most were white British and more were female, and clonal diversity was possibly underestimated. Baseline serology detected seropositivity in only a handful of AZD1222 recipients. Spike-wide coverage was observed for vaccine-associated CD4 TCRs, with dominant responses at 160-218 and 743-854.

Measured with immunoSEQ multiplex PCR; TCRdb has only the in-frame clones, and not every one. The sample shows 150,000 or so clones, approximately 90% of them seen only once. V was trimmed by 10 bases and J by 2 bases, leaving 15 bases between them. Germline V gene data show CDR1 as MGHDK and CDR2 as SYGVNS. The CDR3 has 13 residues. Source: peripheral blood, taken on day 0 of AZD1222 vaccination. This sequence originates from an adult in good health. This sequence joins TRBV25-1 and TRBJ2-7; D might be TRBD1 (6 bases). The CDR3 bases are TGTGCCACTTCGGACAGCGCAGCCTACGAGCAGTACTTC. Its translation is CATSDSAAYEQYF.